The entry below gives a single TCR beta chain sequence along with its context. These data are taken from a study of immune evolution from preneoplasia to lung adenocarcinoma. TCRdb's copy holds only in-frame clones and misses some; the assay was immunoSEQ multiplex PCR. The sample consists of 3,200 or so clones, 83% of them appearing once. This CDR3 has 14 amino acids. In germline, CDR1 is WNHNN, CDR2 SYGVQD (reference sequence). V was pared by 3 bases and J by 6 bases, with 13 bases between. The clonotype comes from a person aged 70 to 79 with lung adenocarcinoma. The specimen was FFPE adjacent normal lung tissue. This chain connects TRBV10-1 to TRBJ2-3; D is uncertain. CDR3 DNA: TGCGCCAGCAGTGACAGCACTTTGGCGGATACGCAGTATTTT. Translation: CASSDSTLADTQYF.